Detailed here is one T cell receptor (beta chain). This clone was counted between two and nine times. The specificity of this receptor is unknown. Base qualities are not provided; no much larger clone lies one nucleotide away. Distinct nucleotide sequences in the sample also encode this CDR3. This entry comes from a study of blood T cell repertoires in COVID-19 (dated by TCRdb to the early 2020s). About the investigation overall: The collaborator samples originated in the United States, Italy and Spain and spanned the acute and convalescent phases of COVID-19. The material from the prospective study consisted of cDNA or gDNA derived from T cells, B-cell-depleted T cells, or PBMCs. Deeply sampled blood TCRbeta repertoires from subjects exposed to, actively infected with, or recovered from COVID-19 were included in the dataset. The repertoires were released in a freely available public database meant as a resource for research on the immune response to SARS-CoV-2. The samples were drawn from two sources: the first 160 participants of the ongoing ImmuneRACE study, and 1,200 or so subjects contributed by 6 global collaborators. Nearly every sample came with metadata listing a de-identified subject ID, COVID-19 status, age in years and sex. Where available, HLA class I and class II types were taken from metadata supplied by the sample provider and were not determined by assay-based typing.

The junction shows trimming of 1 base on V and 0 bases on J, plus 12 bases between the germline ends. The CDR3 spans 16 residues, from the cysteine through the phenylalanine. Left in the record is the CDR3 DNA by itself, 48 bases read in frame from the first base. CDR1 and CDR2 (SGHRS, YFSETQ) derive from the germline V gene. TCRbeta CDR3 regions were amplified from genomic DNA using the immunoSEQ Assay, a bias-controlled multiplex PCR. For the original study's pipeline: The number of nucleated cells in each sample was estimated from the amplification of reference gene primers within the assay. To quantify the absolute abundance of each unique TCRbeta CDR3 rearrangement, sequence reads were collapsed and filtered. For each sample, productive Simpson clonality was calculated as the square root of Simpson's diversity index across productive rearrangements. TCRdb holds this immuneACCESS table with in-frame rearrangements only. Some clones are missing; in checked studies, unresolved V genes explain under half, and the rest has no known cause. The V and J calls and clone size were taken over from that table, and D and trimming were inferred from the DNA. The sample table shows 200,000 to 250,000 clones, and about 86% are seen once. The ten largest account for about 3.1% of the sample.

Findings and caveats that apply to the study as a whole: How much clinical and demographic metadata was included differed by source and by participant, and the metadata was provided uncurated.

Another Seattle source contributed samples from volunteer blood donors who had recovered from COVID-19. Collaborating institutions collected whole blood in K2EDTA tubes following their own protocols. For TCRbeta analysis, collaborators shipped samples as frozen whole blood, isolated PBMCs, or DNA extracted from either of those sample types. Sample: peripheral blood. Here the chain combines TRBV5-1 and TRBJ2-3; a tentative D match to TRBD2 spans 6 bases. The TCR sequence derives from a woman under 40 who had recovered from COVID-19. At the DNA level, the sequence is TGCGCCAGCAGCTTGCCCGGCGGGGCCAGCACAGATACGCAGTATTTT. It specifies CASSLPGGASTDTQYF.